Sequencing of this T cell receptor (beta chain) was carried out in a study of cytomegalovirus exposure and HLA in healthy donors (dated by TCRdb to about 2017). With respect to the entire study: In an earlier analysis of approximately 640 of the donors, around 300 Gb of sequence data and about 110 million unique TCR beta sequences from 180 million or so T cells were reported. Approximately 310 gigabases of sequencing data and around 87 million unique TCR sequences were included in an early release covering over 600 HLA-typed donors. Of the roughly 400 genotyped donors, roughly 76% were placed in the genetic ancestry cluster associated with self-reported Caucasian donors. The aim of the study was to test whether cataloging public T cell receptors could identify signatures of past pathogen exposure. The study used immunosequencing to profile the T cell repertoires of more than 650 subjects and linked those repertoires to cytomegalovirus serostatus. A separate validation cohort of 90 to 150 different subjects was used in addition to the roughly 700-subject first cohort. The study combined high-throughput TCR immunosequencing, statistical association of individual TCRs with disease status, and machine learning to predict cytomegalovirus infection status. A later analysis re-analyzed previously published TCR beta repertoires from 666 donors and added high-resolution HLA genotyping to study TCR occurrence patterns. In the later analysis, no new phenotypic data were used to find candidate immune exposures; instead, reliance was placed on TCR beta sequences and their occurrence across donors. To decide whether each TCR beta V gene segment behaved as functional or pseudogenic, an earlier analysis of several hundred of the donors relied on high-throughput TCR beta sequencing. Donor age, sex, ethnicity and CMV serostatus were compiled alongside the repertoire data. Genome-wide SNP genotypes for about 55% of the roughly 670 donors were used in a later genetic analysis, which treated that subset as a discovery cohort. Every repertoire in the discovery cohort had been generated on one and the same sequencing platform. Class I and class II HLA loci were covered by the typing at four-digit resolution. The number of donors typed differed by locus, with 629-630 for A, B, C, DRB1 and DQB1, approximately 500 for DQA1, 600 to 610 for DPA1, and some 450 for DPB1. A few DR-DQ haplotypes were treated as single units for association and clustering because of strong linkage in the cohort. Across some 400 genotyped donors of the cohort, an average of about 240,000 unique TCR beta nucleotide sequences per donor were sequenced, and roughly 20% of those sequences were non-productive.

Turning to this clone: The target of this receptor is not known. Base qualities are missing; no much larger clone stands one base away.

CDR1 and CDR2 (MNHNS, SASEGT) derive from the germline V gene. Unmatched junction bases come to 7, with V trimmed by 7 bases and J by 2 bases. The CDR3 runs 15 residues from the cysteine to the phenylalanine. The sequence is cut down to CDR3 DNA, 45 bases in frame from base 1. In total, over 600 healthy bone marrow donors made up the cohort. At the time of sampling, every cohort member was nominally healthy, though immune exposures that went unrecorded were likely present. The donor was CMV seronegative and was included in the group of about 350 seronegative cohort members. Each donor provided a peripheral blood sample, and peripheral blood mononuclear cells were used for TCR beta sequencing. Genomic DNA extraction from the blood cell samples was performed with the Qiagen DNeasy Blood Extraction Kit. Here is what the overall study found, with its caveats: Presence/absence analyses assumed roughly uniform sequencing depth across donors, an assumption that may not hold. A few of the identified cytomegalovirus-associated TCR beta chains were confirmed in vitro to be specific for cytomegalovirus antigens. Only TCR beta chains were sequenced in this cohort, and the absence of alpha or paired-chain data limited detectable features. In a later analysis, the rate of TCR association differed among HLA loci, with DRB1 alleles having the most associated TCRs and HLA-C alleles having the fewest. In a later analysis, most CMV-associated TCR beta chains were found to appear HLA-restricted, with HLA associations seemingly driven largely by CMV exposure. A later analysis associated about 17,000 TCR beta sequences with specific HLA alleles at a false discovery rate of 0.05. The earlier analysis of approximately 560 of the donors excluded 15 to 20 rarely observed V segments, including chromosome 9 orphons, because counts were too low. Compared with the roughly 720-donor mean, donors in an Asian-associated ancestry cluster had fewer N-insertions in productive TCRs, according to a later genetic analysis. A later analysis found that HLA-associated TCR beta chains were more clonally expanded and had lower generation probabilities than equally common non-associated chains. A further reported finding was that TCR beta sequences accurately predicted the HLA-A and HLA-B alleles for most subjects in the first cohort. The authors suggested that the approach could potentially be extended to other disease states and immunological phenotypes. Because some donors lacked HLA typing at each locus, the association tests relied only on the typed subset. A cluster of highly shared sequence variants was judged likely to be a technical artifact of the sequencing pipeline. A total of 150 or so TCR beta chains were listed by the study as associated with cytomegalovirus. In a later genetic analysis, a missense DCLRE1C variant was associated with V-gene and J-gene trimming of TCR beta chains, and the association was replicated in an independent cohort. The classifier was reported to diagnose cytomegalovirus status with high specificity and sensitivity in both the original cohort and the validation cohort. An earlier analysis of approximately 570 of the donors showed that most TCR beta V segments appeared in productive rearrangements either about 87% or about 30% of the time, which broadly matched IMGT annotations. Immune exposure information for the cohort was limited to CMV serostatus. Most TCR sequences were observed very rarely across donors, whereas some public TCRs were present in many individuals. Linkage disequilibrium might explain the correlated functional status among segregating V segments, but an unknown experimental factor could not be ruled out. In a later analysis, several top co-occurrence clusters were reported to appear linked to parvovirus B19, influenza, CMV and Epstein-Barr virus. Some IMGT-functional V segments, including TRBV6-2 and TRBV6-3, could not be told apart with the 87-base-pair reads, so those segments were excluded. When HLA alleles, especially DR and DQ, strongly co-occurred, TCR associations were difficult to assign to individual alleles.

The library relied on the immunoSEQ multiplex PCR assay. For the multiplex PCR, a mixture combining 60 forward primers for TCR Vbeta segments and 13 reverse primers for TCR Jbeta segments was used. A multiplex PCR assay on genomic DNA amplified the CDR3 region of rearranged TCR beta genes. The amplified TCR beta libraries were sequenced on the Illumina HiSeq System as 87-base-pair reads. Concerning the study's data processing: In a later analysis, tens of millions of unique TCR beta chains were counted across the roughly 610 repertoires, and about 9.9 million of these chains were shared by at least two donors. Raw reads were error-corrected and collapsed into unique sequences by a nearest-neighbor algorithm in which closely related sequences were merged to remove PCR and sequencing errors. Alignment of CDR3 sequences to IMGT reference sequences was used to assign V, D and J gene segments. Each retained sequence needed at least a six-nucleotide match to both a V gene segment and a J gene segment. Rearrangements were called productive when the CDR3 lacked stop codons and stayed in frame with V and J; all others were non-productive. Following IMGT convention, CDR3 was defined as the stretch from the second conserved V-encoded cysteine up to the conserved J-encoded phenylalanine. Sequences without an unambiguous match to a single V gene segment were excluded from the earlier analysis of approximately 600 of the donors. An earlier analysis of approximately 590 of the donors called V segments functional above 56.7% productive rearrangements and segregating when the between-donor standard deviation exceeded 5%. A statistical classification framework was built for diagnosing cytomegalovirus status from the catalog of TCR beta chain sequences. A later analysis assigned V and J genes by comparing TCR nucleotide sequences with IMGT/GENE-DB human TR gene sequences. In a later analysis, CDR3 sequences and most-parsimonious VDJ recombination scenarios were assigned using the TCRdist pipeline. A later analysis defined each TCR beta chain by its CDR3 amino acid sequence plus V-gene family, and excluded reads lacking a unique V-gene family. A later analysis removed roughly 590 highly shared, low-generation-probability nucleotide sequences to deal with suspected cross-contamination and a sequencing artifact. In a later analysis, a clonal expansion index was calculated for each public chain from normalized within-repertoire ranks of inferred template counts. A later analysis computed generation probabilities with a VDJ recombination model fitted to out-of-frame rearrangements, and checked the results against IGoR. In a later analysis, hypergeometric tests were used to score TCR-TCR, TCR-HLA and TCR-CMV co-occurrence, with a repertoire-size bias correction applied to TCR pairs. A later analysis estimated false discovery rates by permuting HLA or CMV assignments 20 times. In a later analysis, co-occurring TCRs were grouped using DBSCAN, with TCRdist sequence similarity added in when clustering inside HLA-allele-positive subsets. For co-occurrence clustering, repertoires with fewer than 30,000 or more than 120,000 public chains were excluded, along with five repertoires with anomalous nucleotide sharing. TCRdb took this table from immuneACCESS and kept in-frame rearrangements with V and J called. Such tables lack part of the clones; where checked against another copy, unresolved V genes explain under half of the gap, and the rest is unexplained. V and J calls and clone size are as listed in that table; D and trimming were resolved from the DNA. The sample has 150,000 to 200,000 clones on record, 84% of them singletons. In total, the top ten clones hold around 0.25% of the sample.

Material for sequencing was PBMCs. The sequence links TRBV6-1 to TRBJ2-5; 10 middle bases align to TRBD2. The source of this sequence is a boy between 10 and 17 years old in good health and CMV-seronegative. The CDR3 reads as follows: CASTLAGVTQETQYF. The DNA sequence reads TGTGCCAGCACCCTAGCGGGAGTCACGCAAGAGACCCAGTACTTC.